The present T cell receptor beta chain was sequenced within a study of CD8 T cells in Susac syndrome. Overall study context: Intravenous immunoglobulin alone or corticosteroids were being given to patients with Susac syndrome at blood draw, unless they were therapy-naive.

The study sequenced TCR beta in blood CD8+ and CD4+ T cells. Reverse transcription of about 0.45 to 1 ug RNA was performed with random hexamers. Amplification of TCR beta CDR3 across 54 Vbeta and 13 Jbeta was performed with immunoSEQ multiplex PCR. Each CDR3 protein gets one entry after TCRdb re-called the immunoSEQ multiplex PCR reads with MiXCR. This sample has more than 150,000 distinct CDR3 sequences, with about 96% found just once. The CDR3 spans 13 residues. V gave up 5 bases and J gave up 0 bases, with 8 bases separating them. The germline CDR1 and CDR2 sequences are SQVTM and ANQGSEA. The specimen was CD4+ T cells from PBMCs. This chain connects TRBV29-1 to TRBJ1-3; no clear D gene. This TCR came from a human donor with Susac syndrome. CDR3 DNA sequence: TGCAGCGTTTCTCTGTTCTCTGGAAACACCATATATTTT. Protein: CSVSLFSGNTIYF. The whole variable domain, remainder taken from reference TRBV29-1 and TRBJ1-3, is SAVISQKPSRDICQRGTSLTIQCQVDSQVTMMFWYRQQPGQSLTLIATANQGSEATYESGFVIDKFPISRPNLTFSTLTVSNMSPEDSSIYLCSVSLFSGNTIYFGEGSWLTVV.